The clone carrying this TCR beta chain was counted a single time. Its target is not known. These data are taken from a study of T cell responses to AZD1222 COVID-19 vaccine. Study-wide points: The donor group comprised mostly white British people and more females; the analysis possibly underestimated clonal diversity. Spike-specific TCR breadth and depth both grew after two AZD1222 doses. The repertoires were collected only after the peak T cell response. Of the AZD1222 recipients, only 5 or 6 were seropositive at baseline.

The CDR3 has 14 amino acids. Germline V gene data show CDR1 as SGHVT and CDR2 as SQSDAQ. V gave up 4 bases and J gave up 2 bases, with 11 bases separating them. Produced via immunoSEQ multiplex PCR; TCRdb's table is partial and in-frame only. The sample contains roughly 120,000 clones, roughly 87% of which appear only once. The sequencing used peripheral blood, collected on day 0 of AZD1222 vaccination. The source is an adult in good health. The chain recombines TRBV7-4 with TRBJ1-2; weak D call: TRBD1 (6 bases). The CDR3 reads CASSSQGWNYGYTF. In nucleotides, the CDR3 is TGTGCCAGCAGCTCCCAGGGGTGGAACTATGGCTACACCTTC.